This T cell receptor beta chain was profiled in a study of shared clonotypes between healthy human individuals (dated by TCRdb to 2020 to 2021). Describing the broader study: A few men and a couple of women, aged 18 to 49 years, made up the cohort. Different laboratories and diverse techniques were used to prepare libraries and sequence TCR repertoires, to increase sequencing depth and limit assay-specific biases. Per donor, leukapheresis produced somewhere between about 0.94 and 9 billion PBMCs. The study deeply sequenced blood TCR repertoires of about 5 healthy adults to estimate repertoire size and the extent of clonotype sharing between individuals. Per donor, three plates each were used for CD4 naive and CD4 memory, two for CD8 naive, and one for CD8 memory.

Beyond this particular receptor, the publication reports: Compared with non-shared clonotypes, the clonotypes found in all four sorted-subset donors had higher generation probabilities. Sampling was restricted to blood, and TCR repertoires in tissues likely differ from the TCR repertoires found in blood. Larger estimated clonotype richness was generally found for naive subsets than for memory subsets. When a few donors were compared, the shared fraction of clonotypes was about 5% for naive CD4, 3% to 4% for naive CD8, 2% to 2.5% for memory CD4, and around 0.4% for memory CD8. Rarefaction of sorted-subset datasets indicated incomplete sequencing despite the large sequencing depth. The small number of donors limited the genetic and exposure-history diversity represented. Pairwise subsampling led to the expectation that sequencing depth would affect the degree of clonotype sharing among donors.

At the junction V is shortened by 2 bases and J by 3 bases, with 13 bases in between. The germline V gene (reference sequence) gives CDR1 as GTSNPN and CDR2 as SVGIG. The cysteine opens and the phenylalanine closes a CDR3 of 15 amino acids. The kept DNA is CDR3 alone, 45 bases in frame from the first base. Turning to this clone: What antigen it recognizes has not been identified. No base quality information exists; no much larger clone differs at one position.

Healthy HIV-negative adults with no recently reported acute infections or vaccinations were included as donors. All donors were Caucasian adults living in Nashville, Tennessee, USA. CD8 memory samples were composed of magnetically selected CD45RO+ cells combined with CCR7-negative CD45RA+ effector memory (TemRA) cells. Blood was obtained by leukapheresis, after which PBMCs were separated by Ficoll-Histopaque density gradient centrifugation and cryopreserved in liquid nitrogen vapor phase. Analytical flow cytometry was used to check the purity and quantity of each magnetically sorted T cell population. Each sorted fraction had its genomic DNA isolated and then quantified by UV absorbance on a Nanodrop 2000c. TCR CDR3 regions were amplified from genomic DNA by multiplex PCR using the deep immunoSEQ assay. Extracted genomic DNA from each cell subset was spread evenly across all wells of several immunoSEQ 96-well plates, with each plate serving as a replicate. Each replicate PCR for sorted subsets received around 200 ng genomic DNA, equal to around 32,000 T cell genomes. Purified libraries were quantified with a Qubit 3.0 fluorometer, sized on a Bioanalyzer 2100, and re-quantified with the KAPA Library Quantification kit. Each immunoSEQ 96-well plate was sequenced on its own single-read 150-cycle Illumina NextSeq 550 flow cell. The original methods were these. The immunoSEQ output contained only junctional sequences without quality scores, so filtering could not match that applied to full-length reads. Sequences were annotated with PyIR, a Python wrapper for IgBLAST v1.9, using IMGT germline references to assign V/J genes and CDR3. Any read was removed if the V/J assignment was weak (E-value above 1e-6), the CDR3 was missing, or the read contained stop codons, out-of-frame junctions, or ambiguous translated residues. A V3J clonotype was defined by an identical inferred V gene, J gene, and CDR3 amino acid sequence. To compute the percentage overlap between repertoires, the number of shared unique clonotypes was divided by the size of the smaller repertoire. RTK rarefaction, the Chao1 estimator, and Recon v2.1 estimates of unobserved clonotypes were used to assess repertoire richness. OLGA was used to compute generation probabilities for all TCRbeta clonotypes that the gDNA method yielded from a few donors. TCRdb re-hosts the immuneACCESS table, in-frame sequences only. Its copies lack some clones; in the studies checked, an unresolved V gene accounts for under half of them, and the cause for the rest is not known. The D gene and trimming were derived from the DNA, and the V and J assignments and clone size from that table. The sample table contains some 320,000 clones; only one count was recorded for roughly 87% of them. The top ten constitute 15% to 20% of the sample.

The receptor's source is a man younger than 35 in good health. Material: memory CD8+ T cells sorted from blood. According to the study, the label for this sample's cell subset or site signals: CD45RO+ cells pooled with CCR7-negative TemRA cells. The chain is assembled from TRBV30 and TRBJ1-4; confidence is insufficient to name the D gene. The CDR3 reads CAWSSLRRANEKLFF. The DNA sequence follows: TGTGCCTGGAGTTCCCTGCGGCGAGCTAATGAAAAACTGTTTTTT.